This TCR beta chain comes out of a study of OX40 agonist ivuxolimab in advanced cancers. This CDR3 is built from 17 residues. With V trimmed by 7 bases and J by 5 bases, 14 bases remained unmatched. Germline CDR1 is SEHNR and CDR2 is FQNEAQ (reference sequence). The protocol was immunoSEQ multiplex PCR, while the TCRdb copy is restricted to in-frame clones and leaves out a portion. This sample has nearly 80,000 clones; less than 95% occur once, and the top ten carry less than 0.35%. The count of this clone is one. Material: CD4+ or CD8+ T cells sorted from blood, obtained in a trial of the OX40 agonist ivuxolimab. This chain connects TRBV7-9 to TRBJ2-3; 11 nucleotides align to TRBD1. This receptor was taken from an adult with an advanced solid tumor such as melanoma, head and neck, liver or kidney cancer. The CDR3 loop reads CASNMPGQGGKLDTQYF. Written as DNA, the CDR3 is TGTGCCAGCAATATGCCGGGACAGGGGGGAAAATTAGATACGCAGTATTTT.